These 30 T cell receptor beta chains share one sample of origin, sequenced in a study of lymphopenia after photon versus proton radiotherapy. Sequencing was performed with immunoSEQ multiplex PCR; in TCRdb, only in-frame clones are kept and a portion is missing. The table lists tens of thousands of clones, around 84% of them singletons. Sequenced here: peripheral blood, sampled from a patient treated with proton-based radiotherapy. These receptors were obtained from a man aged 55 to 70 with pancreatic cancer.

This CDR3 is CASSPRTGDYGYTF. CDR3 DNA: TGTGCCAGCAGCCCTAGGACAGGGGACTATGGCTACACCTTC. This chain joins TRBV6-6 and TRBJ1-2; 9 nucleotides line up with TRBD1. With 6 bases clipped from V and 3 bases from J, the junction kept 5 bases outside the gene matches. From germline, CDR1 is MNHNY and CDR2 SVGAGI (reference sequence). The CDR3 is 14 amino acids.

This rearrangement joins TRBV11-3 to TRBJ2-7; TRBD2 aligns across 7 bases. J was trimmed by 4 bases and V by 5 bases; bases with no gene match: 8. The CDR3 covers 14 residues. Germline CDR1 is SGHNT and CDR2 is YENEEA. CDR3 protein: CASSNPASGYEQYF. The CDR3 bases are TGTGCCAGCAGCAATCCGGCTAGCGGATACGAGCAGTACTTC.

The chain employs TRBV6-6 and TRBJ1-6, with D possibly TRBD1 on 5 matching bases. Germline V gives CDR1 MNHNY, CDR2 SVGAGI (reference sequence). V was cut by 4 bases and J by 7 bases, with 11 bases left in between. This CDR3 contains 14 residues. DNA of the CDR3: TGTGCCAGCAGTTCATCAGGGTCGAATTCACCCCTCCACTTT. Translated: CASSSSGSNSPLHF.

The chain recombines TRBV7-2 with TRBJ2-3; 10 bases are a match to TRBD2. CDR1 is SGHTA and CDR2 is FQGNSA in the germline V gene. Trimming removed 7 bases from V and 4 bases from J; junction bases left unmatched: 11. This CDR3 is 16 amino acids long. The DNA for the CDR3 is TGTGCCAGCACCACCGCTAGCGGGAGTGCCTCAGATACGCAGTATTTT. It yields the protein CASTTASGSASDTQYF.

The chain couples TRBV6-1 to TRBJ2-1; 8 bases map to TRBD1. Looked up from germline, CDR1 is MNHNS and CDR2 is SASEGT. With 2 bases clipped from V and 4 bases from J, the junction kept 10 bases outside the gene matches. This CDR3 spans 17 amino acids. The CDR3 is CASSELMRTGPYNEQFF. The CDR3 region has the DNA TGTGCCAGCAGTGAATTAATGAGGACAGGGCCTTACAATGAGCAGTTCTTC.

V usage is TRBV5-1 and J usage is TRBJ1-1; D remains unclear. Trimming stripped 5 bases from V and 4 bases from J, with 12 bases between. Germline loops: CDR1 SGHRS, CDR2 YFSETQ. This CDR3 comprises 13 residues. This chain's CDR3 is CASSRKEGTEAFF. CDR3 bases: TGCGCCAGCAGTCGGAAGGAGGGCACTGAAGCTTTCTTT.

The J gene is TRBJ1-4, the V gene TRBV28; D is possibly TRBD1 (6 bases). V lost 6 bases and J 5 bases, leaving 22 bases between the germline ends. The CDR3 is 17 amino acids. Germline assignment: CDR1 MDHEN and CDR2 SYDVKM. CDR3 nucleotide sequence: TGTGCCAGCAGATGGGGGCAGGCCCAATCGCTCAATGAAAAACTGTTTTTT. This sequence encodes CASRWGQAQSLNEKLFF.

This chain uses TRBV7-8 with TRBJ1-3; D is unresolved. Trimming left V 5 bases short and J 1 base short, with 9 bases between. The CDR3 loop spans 14 amino acids. Germline V gives CDR1 SGHVS, CDR2 FQNEAQ. As DNA, the CDR3 is TGTGCCAGCAGCCCCCCGTGGTCTGGAAACACCATATATTTT. Translation gives CASSPPWSGNTIYF.

Concerning this clone: The junction differs from germline at one of its ends, possibly a read error. The chain has TRBV6-1 and TRBJ1-1; weak D call: TRBD1 (5 bases). The CDR3 contains 12 residues. CDR1 and CDR2 from the germline V gene are MNHNS and SASEGT. Here the CDR3 reads CASSELDIQIAF. CDR3 bases: TGTGCCAGCAGTGAATTGGACATTCAAATCGCGTTT.

The sample holds one count of this clone. The rearrangement uses TRBV10-1 and TRBJ2-1; unclear D gene. This CDR3 is built from 14 residues. V was pared by 4 bases and J by 0 bases, with 7 bases between. Germline CDR1 WNHNN, CDR2 SYGVQD (reference sequence). CDR3 sequence: CASSGHTSYNEQFF. As DNA, the CDR3 is TGCGCCAGCAGTGGACATACCTCCTACAATGAGCAGTTCTTC.

V gene TRBV6-6 combines with J gene TRBJ1-1, with a tentative D call TRBD1 (5 bases). Trimming took off 2 bases at V and 3 bases at J, with 10 bases between the two ends. Germline V gene lookup returns CDR1 MNHNY and CDR2 SVGAGI (reference sequence). The CDR3 consists of 14 residues. CDR3 in DNA: TGTGCCAGCAGTTACGGGGGTCCTGACACTGAAGCTTTCTTT. Its translation is CASSYGGPDTEAFF.

The rearrangement links TRBV27 to TRBJ1-6; a possible D gene is TRBD1 (6 bases). The CDR3 loop spans 15 amino acids. Germline V gives CDR1 MNHEY, CDR2 SMNVEV (reference sequence). Trimming removed 8 bases at V and 7 bases at J, with 18 bases between. The CDR3 loop is CASGDPVGGNSPLHF. The CDR3 DNA sequence: TGTGCCAGCGGTGACCCAGTGGGGGGCAATTCACCCCTCCACTTT.

This chain uses TRBV7-9 with TRBJ2-3; D is perhaps TRBD2 (6 bases). The V end lost 5 bases, the J end lost 6 bases, and 9 bases lay between the germline ends. The CDR3 is 12 residues long. Germline V gene sequence: CDR1 SEHNR, CDR2 FQNEAQ (reference sequence). CDR3 amino acids: CASSRGVDTQYF. The CDR3 DNA reads TGTGCCAGCAGCCGCGGGGTTGATACGCAGTATTTT.

V usage is TRBV27 and J usage is TRBJ2-1, with 13 bases identical to TRBD2. The junction had 2 bases not matched to a gene; V was cut back by 5 bases and J by 10 bases. CDR3 length: 13 amino acids. Germline CDR1 is MNHEY and CDR2 is SMNVEV (reference sequence). CDR3 coding DNA: TGTGCCAGCAGTAAACTAGCGGGAGGGGAGCAGTTCTTC. Amino acids: CASSKLAGGEQFF.

The chain is built from TRBV11-2 and TRBJ2-5, with TRBD1 as a possible D gene (6 bases). Trimming took off 5 bases at V and 4 bases at J, with 20 bases between the two ends. Per the germline V gene, CDR1 is SGHAT and CDR2 is FQNNGV. This CDR3 is built from 16 residues. The CDR3 protein is CASSPGGGPGRETQYF. The CDR3 DNA reads TGTGCCAGCAGCCCTGGGGGCGGGCCCGGGCGAGAGACCCAGTACTTC.

The V call is TRBV9, the J call TRBJ2-1; D gene ambiguous. Germline lookup yields CDR1 SGDLS and CDR2 YYNGEE. CDR3 size: 12 residues. V was shortened by 0 bases and J by 9 bases, with 7 bases between the two germline ends. The DNA for the CDR3 is TGTGCCAGCAGCGTAGATTACGGTGAGCAGTTCTTC. Translated, it gives CASSVDYGEQFF.

The CDR3 sequence is CASSAIVRGKDEQYF. The CDR3, as DNA: TGTGCCAGCAGCGCTATCGTCCGGGGTAAGGACGAGCAGTACTTC. The gene calls are TRBV2 and TRBJ2-7, with D tentatively TRBD2 (5 bases). The CDR3 runs 15 residues. CDR1 and CDR2 (germline): SNHLY, FYNNEI. Between the trimmed V and J ends, which lost 6 bases and 5 bases, there was a span of 20 bases.

Written as DNA, the CDR3 is TGTGCCAGCACCCCGTTGGGAGGGACTGGAAACACCATATATTTT. It translates to CASTPLGGTGNTIYF. J is TRBJ1-3 and V is TRBV6-5; no reliable D call. V was cut by 7 bases and J by 2 bases, with 15 bases left in between. This CDR3 is 15 amino acids long. Germline lookup yields CDR1 MNHEY and CDR2 SVGAGI.

The J gene is TRBJ2-3, the V gene TRBV5-8; D may correspond to TRBD1 or TRBD2 (5 bases each). The CDR3 length is 16 residues. V shed 5 bases and J shed 4 bases, with 20 bases lying between them. Germline-derived CDR1 and CDR2 are SGHTS and YDEGEE. The CDR3 nucleotides are TGTGCCAGCAGATCCGGGGCCACATCCTTTCCAGATACGCAGTATTTT. The encoded protein is CASRSGATSFPDTQYF.

The rearrangement joins TRBV27 to TRBJ1-2, with D maybe TRBD1 (6 bases). CDR3 length: 15 residues. Looked up from germline, CDR1 is MNHEY and CDR2 is SMNVEV (reference sequence). Trimming shortened V by 6 bases and J by 6 bases, and 20 bases separated the two germline ends. In DNA form, the CDR3 reads TGTGCCAGCAGCCGCAATGTGTGGGGGGCTGATGGCTACACCTTC. Protein product: CASSRNVWGADGYTF.

V and J are TRBV19 and TRBJ2-3; 8 bases are shared with TRBD2. Germline V CDR1 and CDR2: LNHDA, SQIVND (reference sequence). The trim removed 5 bases at V and 1 base at J, leaving 8 bases unmatched. The CDR3 loop spans 16 amino acids. CDR3 residues: CASSVYSGTGTDTQYF. For the CDR3, the DNA is TGTGCCAGTAGTGTGTATAGCGGGACGGGCACAGATACGCAGTATTTT.

The V gene is TRBV7-8, the J gene TRBJ1-5; 10 nucleotides agree with TRBD1. CDR3 size: 16 residues. J was trimmed by 4 bases and V by 4 bases; bases with no gene match: 7. Germline V gene data show CDR1 as SGHVS and CDR2 as FQNEAQ. This CDR3 is CASSSESGQGNQPQHF. As DNA, the CDR3 is TGTGCCAGCAGCTCCGAATCGGGACAGGGGAATCAGCCCCAGCATTTT.

This clone was observed a single time. The genes are TRBV9 and TRBJ2-3; 8 positions agree with TRBD2. Germline trimming cut 0 bases from V and 2 bases from J; bases unmatched to any gene: 5. Germline V gene sequence: CDR1 SGDLS, CDR2 YYNGEE. The CDR3 spans 16 residues. Written as DNA, the CDR3 is TGTGCCAGCAGCGTAGGCTTTAGCGGGAACACAGATACGCAGTATTTT. This encodes CASSVGFSGNTDTQYF. Full variable domain (missing parts from reference TRBV9 and TRBJ2-3): DSGVTQTPKHLITATGQRVTLRCSPRSGDLSVYWYQQSLDQGLQFLIQYYNGEERAKGNILERFSAQQFPDLHSELNLSSLELGDSALYFCASSVGFSGNTDTQYFGPGTRLTVL.

The rearrangement uses TRBV27 and TRBJ2-3; the D gene is possibly TRBD1 (5 bases). There are 14 residues in the CDR3. V lost 5 bases and J 0 bases, leaving 9 bases between the germline ends. From germline, CDR1 is MNHEY and CDR2 SMNVEV (reference sequence). CDR3 nucleotide sequence: TGTGCCAGCAGTATCGGACACAGCACAGATACGCAGTATTTT. It specifies CASSIGHSTDTQYF.

This chain connects TRBV19 to TRBJ2-7; D tentatively fits TRBD1 or TRBD2 (5 bases each). Germline V CDR1 and CDR2: LNHDA, SQIVND (reference sequence). The CDR3 sequence is 13 residues long. Trimming took 10 bases from V and 7 from J, leaving 20 bases between them. CDR3 protein: CATRGADSGEQYF. As DNA, the CDR3 is TGTGCCACCCGGGGCGCGGACTCGGGGGAGCAGTACTTC. The entire variable domain, with the rest obtained from reference TRBV19 and TRBJ2-7, is as follows: DGGITQSPKYLFRKEGQNVTLSCEQNLNHDAMYWYRQDPGQGLRLIYYSQIVNDFQKGDIAEGYSVSREKKESFPLTVTSAQKNPTAFYLCATRGADSGEQYFGPGTRLTVT.

This clone was found once. The genes are TRBV10-2 and TRBJ1-4; D may be TRBD1 (5 bases). The CDR3 is 11 amino acids. The V gene lost 9 bases and the J gene lost 5 bases, with 7 bases spanning the gap. CDR1 and CDR2 from the germline V gene are WSHSY and SAAADI. In DNA form, the CDR3 reads TGCGCCAGTCGACAGAATGAAAAACTGTTTTTT. Protein: CASRQNEKLFF.

This clone has more than one count but fewer than ten. The V and J genes are TRBV19 and TRBJ1-2, with D tentatively TRBD1 (5 bases). Germline V lookup: CDR1 LNHDA, CDR2 SQIVND (reference sequence). Trimming left V 3 bases short and J 3 bases short, with 17 bases between. The length of the CDR3 is 16 residues. Written as DNA, the CDR3 is TGTGCCAGTAGTATTTCCCGAAGGGGATATCACTATGGCTACACCTTC. Amino acid sequence: CASSISRRGYHYGYTF.

This rearrangement joins TRBV6-6 to TRBJ2-5; D is perhaps TRBD1 (6 bases). CDR3 size: 16 residues. Germline assignment: CDR1 MNHNY and CDR2 SVGAGI (reference sequence). The V and J ends lost 6 bases and 0 bases respectively, with 17 bases between them. CDR3: CASRVRDKDNQETQYF. CDR3 in DNA: TGTGCCAGCAGGGTAAGGGACAAGGATAACCAAGAGACCCAGTACTTC.

J is TRBJ2-5 and V is TRBV15; the D is unclear. The CDR3 sequence is 15 residues long. V was shortened by 1 base and J by 1 base, with 10 bases between the two germline ends. CDR1 is LNHNV, CDR2 YYDKDF, per germline (reference sequence). CDR3 nucleotide sequence: TGTGCCACCAGCAGAGTAGGTCTTATCCAAGAGACCCAGTACTTC. Protein: CATSRVGLIQETQYF.

The rearrangement links TRBV6-1 to TRBJ1-5, with 7 bases identical to TRBD1. V gave up 0 bases and J gave up 1 base; unmatched junction bases: 15. The CDR3 extends over 20 amino acids. Germline V gene lookup returns CDR1 MNHNS and CDR2 SASEGT. In DNA form, the CDR3 reads TGTGCCAGCAGTGAAGCCCCGGACAGGAGGGAGTTTGGGAGCAATCAGCCCCAGCATTTT. Its translation: CASSEAPDRREFGSNQPQHF.